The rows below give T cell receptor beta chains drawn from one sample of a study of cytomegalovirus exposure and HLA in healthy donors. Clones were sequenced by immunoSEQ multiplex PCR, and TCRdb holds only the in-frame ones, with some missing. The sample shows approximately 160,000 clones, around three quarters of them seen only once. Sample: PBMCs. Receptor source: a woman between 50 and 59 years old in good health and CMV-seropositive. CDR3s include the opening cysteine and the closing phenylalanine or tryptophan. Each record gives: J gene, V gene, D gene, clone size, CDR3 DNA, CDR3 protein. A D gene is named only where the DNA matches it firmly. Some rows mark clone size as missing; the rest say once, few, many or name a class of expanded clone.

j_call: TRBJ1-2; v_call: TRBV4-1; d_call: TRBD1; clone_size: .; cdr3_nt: TGCGCCAGCAGCCAAATTACAGGGGGCGTCTACTATGGCTACACCTTC; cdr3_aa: CASSQITGGVYYGYTF
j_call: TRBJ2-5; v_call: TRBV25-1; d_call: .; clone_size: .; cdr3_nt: TGTGCCAGCAGTGAATGGACAGAGCAAGAGACCCAGTACTTC; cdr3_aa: CASSEWTEQETQYF
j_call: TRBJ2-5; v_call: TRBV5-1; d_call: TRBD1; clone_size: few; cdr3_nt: TGCGCCAGCAGCTCCTCCTCCAGGACAGGCGGCGAGGAGACCCAGTACTTC; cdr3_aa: CASSSSSRTGGEETQYF
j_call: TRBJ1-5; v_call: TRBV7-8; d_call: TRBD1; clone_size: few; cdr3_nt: TGTGCCAGCAGCCGGGACAGACAAAATCAGCCCCAGCATTTT; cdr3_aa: CASSRDRQNQPQHF
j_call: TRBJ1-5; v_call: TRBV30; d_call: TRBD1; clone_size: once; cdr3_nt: TGTGCCTGGAGTGTCAACTCCGACAGGGGAAGGCAGCCCCAGCATTTT; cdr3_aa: CAWSVNSDRGRQPQHF
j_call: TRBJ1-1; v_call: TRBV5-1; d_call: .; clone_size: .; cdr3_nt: TGCGCCAGCAGCTTGGCTGGAGGAACCACTGAAGCTTTCTTT; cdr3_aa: CASSLAGGTTEAFF
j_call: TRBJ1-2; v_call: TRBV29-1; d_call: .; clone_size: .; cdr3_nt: TGCAGCGTCGCCCTCCGTCAAACAGGGCATGGCTACACCTTC; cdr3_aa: CSVALRQTGHGYTF
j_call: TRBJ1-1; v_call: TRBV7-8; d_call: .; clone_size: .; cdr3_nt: TGTGCCAGCAGCTTATTAACTATTGAAGCTTTCTTT; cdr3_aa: CASSLLTIEAFF
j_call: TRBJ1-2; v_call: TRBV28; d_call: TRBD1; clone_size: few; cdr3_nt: TGTGCCAGCAGTTCTCCCGGGACAGTTCTTGGCTACACCTTC; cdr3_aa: CASSSPGTVLGYTF
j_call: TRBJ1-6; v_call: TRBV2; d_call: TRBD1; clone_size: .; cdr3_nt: TGTGCCAGCAGTGGAAACAGGGGGCATAATTCACCCCTCCACTTT; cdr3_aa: CASSGNRGHNSPLHF
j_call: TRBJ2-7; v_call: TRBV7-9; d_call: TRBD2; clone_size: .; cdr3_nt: TGTGCCAGCAGCCGAATCGGGACTAGCGGGGCCTCCTACGAGCAGTACTTC; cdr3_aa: CASSRIGTSGASYEQYF
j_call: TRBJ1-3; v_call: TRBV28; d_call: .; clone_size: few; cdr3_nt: TGTGCCAGCAGTCTCCGACAGCTCCTCTCTGGAAACACCATATATTTT; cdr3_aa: CASSLRQLLSGNTIYF
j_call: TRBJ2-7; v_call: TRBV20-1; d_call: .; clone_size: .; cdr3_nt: TGCAGTGCTAGACCCAGGTACGAGCAGTACTTC; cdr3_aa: CSARPRYEQYF
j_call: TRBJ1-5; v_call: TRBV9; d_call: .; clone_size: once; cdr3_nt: TGTGCCAGCAGCGTACAGGACAATCAGCCCCAGCATTTT; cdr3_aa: CASSVQDNQPQHF
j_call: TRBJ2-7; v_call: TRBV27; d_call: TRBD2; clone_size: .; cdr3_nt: TGTGCCAGCAGTCGCTTAGCGGGCCGAACCTACGAGCAGTACTTC; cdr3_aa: CASSRLAGRTYEQYF
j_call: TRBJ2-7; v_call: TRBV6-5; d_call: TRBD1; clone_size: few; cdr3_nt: TGTGCCAGCAGTTACAAATTGGACAGGGAAACCTACGAGCAGTACTTC; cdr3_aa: CASSYKLDRETYEQYF
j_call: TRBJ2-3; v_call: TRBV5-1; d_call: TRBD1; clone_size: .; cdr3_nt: TGCGCCAGCAGCCAAAGAATGACAGGGGGCACAGATACGCAGTATTTT; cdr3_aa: CASSQRMTGGTDTQYF
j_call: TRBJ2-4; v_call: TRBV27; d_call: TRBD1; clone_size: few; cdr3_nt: TGTGCCAGCAGGAACCAGGGACAGGGTGACATTCAGTACTTC; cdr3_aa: CASRNQGQGDIQYF
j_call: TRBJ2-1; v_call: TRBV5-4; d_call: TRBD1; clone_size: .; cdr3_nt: TGTGCCAGCAGCGGTAGACAGGGGATGGATGAGCAGTTCTTC; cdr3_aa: CASSGRQGMDEQFF
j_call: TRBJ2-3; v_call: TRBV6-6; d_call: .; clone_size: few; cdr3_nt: TGTGCCAGCAGTTACGGTAGCAGCACAGATACGCAGTATTTT; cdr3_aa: CASSYGSSTDTQYF
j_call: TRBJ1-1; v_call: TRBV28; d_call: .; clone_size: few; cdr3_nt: TGTGCCAGCAGGGCAGGGAAGACTGAAGCTTTCTTT; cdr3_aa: CASRAGKTEAFF
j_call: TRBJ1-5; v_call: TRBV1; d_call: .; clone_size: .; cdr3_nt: TGCACCAGCGTTCCCACCACAGGGTTAAGAGATCCGCTTAATCAGCCCCAGCATTTT; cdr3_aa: CTSVPTTGLRDPLNQPQHF
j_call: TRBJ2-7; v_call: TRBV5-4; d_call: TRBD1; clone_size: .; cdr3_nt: TGTGCCAGCAGCCCCGGGACAGGGCGCTCCTACGAGCAGTACTTC; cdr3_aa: CASSPGTGRSYEQYF
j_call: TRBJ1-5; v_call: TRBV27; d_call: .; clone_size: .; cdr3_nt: TGTGCCAGCAGTTTAATGCGTAATCAGCCCCAGCATTTT; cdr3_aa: CASSLMRNQPQHF
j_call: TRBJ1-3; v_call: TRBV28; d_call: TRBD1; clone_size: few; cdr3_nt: TGTGCCAGCAGCCGGGACAGGGGTAGAAACACCATATATTTT; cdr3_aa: CASSRDRGRNTIYF
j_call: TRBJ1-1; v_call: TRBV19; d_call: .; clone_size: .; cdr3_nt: TGTGCCAGCGAACAGGGAGGGACTGAAGCTTTCTTT; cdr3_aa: CASEQGGTEAFF
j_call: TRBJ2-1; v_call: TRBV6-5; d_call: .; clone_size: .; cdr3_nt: TGTGCCAGCAGTGCTCAACTAGCAGACAATGAGCAGTTCTTC; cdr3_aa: CASSAQLADNEQFF
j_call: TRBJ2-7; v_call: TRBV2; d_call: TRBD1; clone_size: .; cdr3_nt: TGTGCCAGCAGACCGGGACAGCACCTCTCCTACGAGCAGTACTTC; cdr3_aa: CASRPGQHLSYEQYF
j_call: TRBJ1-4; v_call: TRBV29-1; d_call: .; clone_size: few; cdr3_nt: TGCAGCGTTGGTGCAGGGCGGGAAAAACTGTTTTTT; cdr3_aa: CSVGAGREKLFF
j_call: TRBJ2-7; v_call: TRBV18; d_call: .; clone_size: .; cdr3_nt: TGTGCCAGCTCACCTTACAGGGAACCCGAGCAGTACTTC; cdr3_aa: CASSPYREPEQYF
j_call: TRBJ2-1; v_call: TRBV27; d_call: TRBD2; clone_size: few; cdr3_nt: TGTGCCAGCAGTTTTCCTCGCGGGAGCCGCTCCTACAATGAGCAGTTCTTC; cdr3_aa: CASSFPRGSRSYNEQFF
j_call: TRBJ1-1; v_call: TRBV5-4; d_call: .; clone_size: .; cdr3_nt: TGTGCCAGCAGCCAGGTACTTACAGGCCCGGTGGGCACTGAAGCTTTCTTT; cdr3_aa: CASSQVLTGPVGTEAFF
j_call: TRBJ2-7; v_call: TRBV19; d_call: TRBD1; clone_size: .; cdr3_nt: TGTGCCAGTAGTATTCAAGGGGGCACCTCCTACGAGCAGTACTTC; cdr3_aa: CASSIQGGTSYEQYF
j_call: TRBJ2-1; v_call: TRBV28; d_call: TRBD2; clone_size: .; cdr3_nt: TGTGCCAGCAGTTCATTTTCACTAGCGGGTTCTAATGAGCAGTTCTTC; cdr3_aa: CASSSFSLAGSNEQFF
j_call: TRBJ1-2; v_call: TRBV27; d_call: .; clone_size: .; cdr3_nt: TGTGCCAGCAGTTTGAGGGAAAACTGTGGCTACACCTTC; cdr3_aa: CASSLRENCGYTF
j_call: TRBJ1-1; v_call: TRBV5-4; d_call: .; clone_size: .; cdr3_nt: TGTGCCAGCAGCTTGGGGCAAGAAGCTTTCTTT; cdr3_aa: CASSLGQEAFF
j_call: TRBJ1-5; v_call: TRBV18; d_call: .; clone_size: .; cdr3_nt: TGTGCCAGCTCACCACCGTCCAGGGCGGGAAATCAGCCCCAGCATTTT; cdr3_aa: CASSPPSRAGNQPQHF
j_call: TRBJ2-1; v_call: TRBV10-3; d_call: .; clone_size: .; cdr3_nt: TGTGCCGTCAGTGGGAAACTAGGGTCGATCTACAATGAGCAGTTCTTC; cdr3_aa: CAVSGKLGSIYNEQFF
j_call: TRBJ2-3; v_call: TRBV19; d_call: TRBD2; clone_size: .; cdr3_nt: TGTGCCAGTAAAAGCGGGAGGACAGATACGCAGTATTTT; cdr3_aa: CASKSGRTDTQYF
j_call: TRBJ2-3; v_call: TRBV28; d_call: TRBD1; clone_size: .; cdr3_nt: TGTGCCAGCAGTTTTGGCCGGGGACAGGGGGATACAGATACGCAGTATTTT; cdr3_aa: CASSFGRGQGDTDTQYF
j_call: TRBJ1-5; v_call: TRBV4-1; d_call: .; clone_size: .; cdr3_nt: TGCGCCAGCAGCCAAGAACAGGTACCTAATCAGCCCCAGCATTTT; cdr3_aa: CASSQEQVPNQPQHF
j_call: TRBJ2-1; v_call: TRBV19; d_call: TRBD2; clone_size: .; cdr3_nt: TGTGCCAGTAGCCGTGGACTAGCGGGAGCCTTGGGGCAGTTCTTC; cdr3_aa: CASSRGLAGALGQFF